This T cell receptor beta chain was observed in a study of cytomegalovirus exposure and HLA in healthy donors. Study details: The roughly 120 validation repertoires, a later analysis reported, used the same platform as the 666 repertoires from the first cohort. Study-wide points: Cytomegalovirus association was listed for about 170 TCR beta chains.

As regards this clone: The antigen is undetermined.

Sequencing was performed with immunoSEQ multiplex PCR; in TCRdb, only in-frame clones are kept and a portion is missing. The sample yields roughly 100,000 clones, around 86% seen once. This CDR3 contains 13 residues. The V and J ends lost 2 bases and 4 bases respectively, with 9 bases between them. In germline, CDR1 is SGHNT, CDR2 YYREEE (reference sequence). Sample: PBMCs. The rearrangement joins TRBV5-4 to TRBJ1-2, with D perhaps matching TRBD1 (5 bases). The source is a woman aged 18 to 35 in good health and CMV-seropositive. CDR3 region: CASSFTDSYGYTF. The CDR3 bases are TGTGCCAGCAGCTTCACCGACAGCTATGGCTACACCTTC.